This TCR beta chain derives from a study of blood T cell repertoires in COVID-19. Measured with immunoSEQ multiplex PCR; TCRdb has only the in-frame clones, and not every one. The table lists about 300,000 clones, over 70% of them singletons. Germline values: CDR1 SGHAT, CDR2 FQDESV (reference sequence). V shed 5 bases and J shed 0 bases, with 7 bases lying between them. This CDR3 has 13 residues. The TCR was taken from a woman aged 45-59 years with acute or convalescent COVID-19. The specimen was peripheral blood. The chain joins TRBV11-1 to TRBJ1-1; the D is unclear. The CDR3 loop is CASSRGLNTEAFF. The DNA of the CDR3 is TGTGCCAGCAGCCGGGGTTTGAACACTGAAGCTTTCTTT. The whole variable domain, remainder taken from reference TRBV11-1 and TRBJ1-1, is EAEVAQSPRYKITEKSQAVAFWCDPISGHATLYWYRQILGQGPELLVQFQDESVVDDSQLPKDRFSAERLKGVDSTLKIQPAELGDSAMYLCASSRGLNTEAFFGQGTRLTVV.